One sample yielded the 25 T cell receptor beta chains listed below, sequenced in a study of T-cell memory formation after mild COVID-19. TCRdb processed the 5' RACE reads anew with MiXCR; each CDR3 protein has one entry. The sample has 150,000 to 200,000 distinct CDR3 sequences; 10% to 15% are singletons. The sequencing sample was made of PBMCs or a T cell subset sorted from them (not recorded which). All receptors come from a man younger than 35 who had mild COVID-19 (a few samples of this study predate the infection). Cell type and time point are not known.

CDR3: CASSPGQYEQYF. The DNA for the CDR3 is TGTGCCAGCAGCCCGGGGCAGTACGAGCAGTACTTC. The chain carries TRBV7-2 and TRBJ2-7; D is possibly TRBD1 or TRBD2 (5 bases each). The V gene lost 5 bases and the J gene lost 4 bases, with 9 bases spanning the gap. CDR1 is SGHTA and CDR2 is FQGNSA in the germline V gene. The CDR3 runs 12 residues.

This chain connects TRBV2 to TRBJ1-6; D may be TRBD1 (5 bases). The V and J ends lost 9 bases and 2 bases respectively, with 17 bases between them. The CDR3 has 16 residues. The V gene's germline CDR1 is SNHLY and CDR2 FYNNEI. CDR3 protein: CASYHGPGAYNSPLHF. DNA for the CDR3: TGTGCCAGTTACCACGGCCCGGGGGCCTATAATTCACCCCTCCACTTT.

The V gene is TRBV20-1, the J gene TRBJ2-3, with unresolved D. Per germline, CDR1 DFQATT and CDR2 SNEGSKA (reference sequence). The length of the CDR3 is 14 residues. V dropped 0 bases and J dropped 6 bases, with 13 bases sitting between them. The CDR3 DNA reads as TGCAGTGCTAGAGATTTTCCAGGCTTGGATACGCAGTATTTT. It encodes CSARDFPGLDTQYF.

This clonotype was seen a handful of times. As DNA, the CDR3 is TGTGCCAGCAGTGAAATGGGAATCGAGACCCAGTACTTC. Amino acids: CASSEMGIETQYF. The rearrangement uses TRBV25-1 and TRBJ2-5; D remains ambiguous. Between the trimmed V and J ends, which lost 2 bases and 5 bases, there was a span of 9 bases. Germline values: CDR1 MGHDK, CDR2 SYGVNS. The CDR3 extends over 13 amino acids.

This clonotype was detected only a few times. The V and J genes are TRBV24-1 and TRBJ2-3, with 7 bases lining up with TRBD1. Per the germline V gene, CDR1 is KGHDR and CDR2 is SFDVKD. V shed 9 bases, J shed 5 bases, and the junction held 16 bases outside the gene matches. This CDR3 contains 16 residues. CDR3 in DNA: TGTGCCACCGCGCCCAGTACCGGGACAGCGCTAGATACGCAGTATTTT. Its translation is CATAPSTGTALDTQYF.

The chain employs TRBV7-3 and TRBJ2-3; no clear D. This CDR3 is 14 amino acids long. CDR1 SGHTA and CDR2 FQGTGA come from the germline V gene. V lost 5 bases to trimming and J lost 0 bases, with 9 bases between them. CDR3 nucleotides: TGTGCCAGCAGCCCACTGAAAAGCACAGATACGCAGTATTTT. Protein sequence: CASSPLKSTDTQYF.

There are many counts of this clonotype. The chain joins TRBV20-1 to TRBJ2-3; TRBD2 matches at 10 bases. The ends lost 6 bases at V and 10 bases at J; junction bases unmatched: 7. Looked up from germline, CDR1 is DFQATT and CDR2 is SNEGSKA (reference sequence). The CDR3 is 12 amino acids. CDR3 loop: CSAKPAGGSQYF. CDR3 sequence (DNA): TGCAGTGCCAAACCAGCGGGGGGGTCGCAGTATTTT.

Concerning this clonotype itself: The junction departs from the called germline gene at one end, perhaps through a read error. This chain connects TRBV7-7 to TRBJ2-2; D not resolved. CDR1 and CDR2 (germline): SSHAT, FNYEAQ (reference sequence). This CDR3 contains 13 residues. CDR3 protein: CASSWLTTGELFF. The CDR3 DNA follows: TGTGCTAGCAGCTGGCTCACGACCGGGGAGCTGTTTTTT. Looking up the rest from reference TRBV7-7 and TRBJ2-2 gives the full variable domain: GAGVSQSPRYKVTKRGQDVTLRCDPISSHATLYWYQQALGQGPEFLTYFNYEAQPDKSGLPSDRFSAERPEGSISTLTIQRTEQRDSAMYRCASSWLTTGELFFGEGSRLTVL.

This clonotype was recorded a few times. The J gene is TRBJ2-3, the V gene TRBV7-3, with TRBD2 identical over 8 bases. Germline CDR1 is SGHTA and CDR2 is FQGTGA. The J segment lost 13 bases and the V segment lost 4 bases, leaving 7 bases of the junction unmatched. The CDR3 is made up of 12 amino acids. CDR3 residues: CASSSLAGPKYF. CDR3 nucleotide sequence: TGTGCCAGCAGCTCGCTAGCGGGCCCGAAGTATTTT.

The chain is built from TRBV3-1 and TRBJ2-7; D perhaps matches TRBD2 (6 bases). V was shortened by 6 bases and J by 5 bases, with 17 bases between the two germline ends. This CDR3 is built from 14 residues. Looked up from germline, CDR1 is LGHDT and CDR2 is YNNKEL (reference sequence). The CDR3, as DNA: TGTGCCAGCAGTCTCAGTCGGGGGTACGACGAGCAGTACTTC. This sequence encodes CASSLSRGYDEQYF.

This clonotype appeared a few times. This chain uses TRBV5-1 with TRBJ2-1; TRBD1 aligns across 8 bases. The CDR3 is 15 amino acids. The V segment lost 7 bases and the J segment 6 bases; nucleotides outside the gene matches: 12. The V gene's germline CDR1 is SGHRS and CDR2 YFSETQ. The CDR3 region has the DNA TGCGCCAGCTTCCAGGACAGGGCGAGGATCAATGAGCAGTTCTTC. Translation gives CASFQDRARINEQFF.

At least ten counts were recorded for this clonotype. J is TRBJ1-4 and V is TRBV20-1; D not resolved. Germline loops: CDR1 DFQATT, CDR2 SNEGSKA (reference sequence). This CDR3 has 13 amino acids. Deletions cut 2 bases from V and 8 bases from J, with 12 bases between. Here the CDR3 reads CSARITVQEKLFF. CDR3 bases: TGCAGTGCTAGAATTACAGTCCAAGAAAAACTGTTTTTT.

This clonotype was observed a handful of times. The CDR3 nucleotides read TGTGCCAGCAGCCCGGTAGCGGGGGGGCTAGGCACAGATACGCAGTATTTT. It translates to CASSPVAGGLGTDTQYF. The rearrangement joins TRBV7-3 to TRBJ2-3; 11 nucleotides align to TRBD2. The length of the CDR3 is 17 residues. In germline, CDR1 is SGHTA, CDR2 FQGTGA. With V trimmed by 5 bases and J by 1 base, 8 bases remained unmatched.

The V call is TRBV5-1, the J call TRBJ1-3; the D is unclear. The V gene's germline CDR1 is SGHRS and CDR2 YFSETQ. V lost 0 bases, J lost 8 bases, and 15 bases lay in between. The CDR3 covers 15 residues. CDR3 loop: CASSLAGRPPDTIYF. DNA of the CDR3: TGCGCCAGCAGCTTGGCCGGACGGCCCCCGGACACCATATATTTT.

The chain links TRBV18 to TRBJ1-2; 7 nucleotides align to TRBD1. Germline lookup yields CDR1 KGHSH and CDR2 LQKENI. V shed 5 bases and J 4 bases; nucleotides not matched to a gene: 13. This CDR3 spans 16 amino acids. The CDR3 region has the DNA TGTGCCAGCTCATCCCGACAGGGTGATCCCTTCTATGGCTACACCTTC. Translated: CASSSRQGDPFYGYTF.

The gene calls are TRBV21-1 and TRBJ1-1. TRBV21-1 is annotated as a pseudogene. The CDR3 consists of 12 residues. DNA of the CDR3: TGTGCCAGCAGCAAAGCCAGCAGTGAAGCTTTCTTT. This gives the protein CASSKASSEAFF.

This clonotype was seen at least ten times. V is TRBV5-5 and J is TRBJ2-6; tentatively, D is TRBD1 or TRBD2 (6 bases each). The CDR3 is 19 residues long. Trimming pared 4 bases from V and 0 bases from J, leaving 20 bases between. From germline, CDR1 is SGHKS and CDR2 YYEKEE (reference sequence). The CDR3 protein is CASSPRRGDGRSGANVLTF. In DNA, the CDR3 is TGTGCCAGCAGCCCTAGAAGGGGGGACGGGCGCTCTGGGGCCAACGTCCTGACTTTC.

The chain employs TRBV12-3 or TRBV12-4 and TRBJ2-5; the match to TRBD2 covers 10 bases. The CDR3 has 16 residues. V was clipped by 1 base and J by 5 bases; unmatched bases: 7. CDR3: CASSLGLAGAWETQYF. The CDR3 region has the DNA TGTGCCAGCAGTTTAGGGCTAGCGGGGGCCTGGGAGACCCAGTACTTC.

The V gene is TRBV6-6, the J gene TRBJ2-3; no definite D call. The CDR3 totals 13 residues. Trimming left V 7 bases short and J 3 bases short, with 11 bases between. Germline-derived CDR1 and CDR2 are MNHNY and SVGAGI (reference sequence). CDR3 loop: CASTMPSTDTQYF. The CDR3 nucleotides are TGTGCCAGCACCATGCCCAGTACAGATACGCAGTATTTT.

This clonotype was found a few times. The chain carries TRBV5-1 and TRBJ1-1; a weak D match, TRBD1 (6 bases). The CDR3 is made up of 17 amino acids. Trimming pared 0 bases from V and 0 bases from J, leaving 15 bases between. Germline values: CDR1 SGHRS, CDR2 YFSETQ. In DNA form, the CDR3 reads TGCGCCAGCAGCTTGGCATCGCGGGGGCGGGTGAACACTGAAGCTTTCTTT. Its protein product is CASSLASRGRVNTEAFF.

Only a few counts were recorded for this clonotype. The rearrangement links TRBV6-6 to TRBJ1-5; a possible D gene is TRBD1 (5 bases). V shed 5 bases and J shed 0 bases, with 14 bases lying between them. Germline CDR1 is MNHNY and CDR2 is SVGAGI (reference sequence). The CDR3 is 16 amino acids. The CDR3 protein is CASSTQAYYSNQPQHF. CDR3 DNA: TGTGCCAGCAGTACACAGGCCTACTATAGCAATCAGCCCCAGCATTTT.

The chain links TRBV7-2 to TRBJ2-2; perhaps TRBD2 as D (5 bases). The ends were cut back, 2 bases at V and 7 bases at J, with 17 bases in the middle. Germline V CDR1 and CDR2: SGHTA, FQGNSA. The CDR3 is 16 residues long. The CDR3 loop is CASSLSSRPRVGELFF. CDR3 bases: TGTGCCAGCAGCTTAAGTTCTCGGCCGAGGGTCGGGGAGCTGTTTTTT.

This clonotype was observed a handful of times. CDR3 nucleotides: TGTGCCAGCAGCCAAGATGCGGTGACTAGTCTAGAGACCCAGTACTTC. Translated: CASSQDAVTSLETQYF. V gene TRBV3-1 combines with J gene TRBJ2-5, with D tentatively TRBD2 (6 bases). Trimming took off 0 bases at V and 4 bases at J, with 15 bases between the two ends. The CDR3 runs 16 residues. Germline V gene data show CDR1 as LGHDT and CDR2 as YNNKEL (reference sequence).

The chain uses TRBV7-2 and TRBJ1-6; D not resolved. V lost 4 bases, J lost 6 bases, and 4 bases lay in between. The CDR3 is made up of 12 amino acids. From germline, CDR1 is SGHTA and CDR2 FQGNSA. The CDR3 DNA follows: TGTGCCAGCAGCTACCGTAATTCACCCCTCCACTTT. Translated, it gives CASSYRNSPLHF.

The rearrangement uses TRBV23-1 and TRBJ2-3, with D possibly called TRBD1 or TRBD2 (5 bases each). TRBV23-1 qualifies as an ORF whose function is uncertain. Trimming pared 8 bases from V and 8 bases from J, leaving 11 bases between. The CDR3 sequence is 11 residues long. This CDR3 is CASVGEITQYF. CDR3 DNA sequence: TGCGCCAGCGTGGGGGAAATTACGCAGTATTTT.